The rows below give T cell receptor beta chains drawn from one sample of a study of human T cells and chemical hapten exposure. TCRdb reprocessed the RACE reads with MiXCR, giving one entry per CDR3 protein. The table includes 150,000 to 200,000 distinct CDR3 sequences, roughly 26% detected once. This specimen consisted of whole blood, obtained in connection with sensitization to the hapten diphenylcyclopropenone (DPC). The receptors originated from a woman aged 18 to 35 with alopecia areata. Some clones in this sample may be carry-over from other donors' samples. The CDR3 runs from the conserved cysteine through the conserved F or W. The D gene is left open where the match is weak. Size values are once, few and many counts, or a class for expanded clones, and some rows have none.

v_call: TRBV11-2
j_call: TRBJ1-4
clone_size: few
d_call: NA
cdr3_aa: CASSRVNEKLFF
cdr3_nt: TGTGCCAGCAGTCGGGTTAATGAAAAACTGTTTTTT

v_call: TRBV20-1
j_call: TRBJ2-1
clone_size: NA
d_call: NA
cdr3_aa: CSAEGRPSYNEQFF
cdr3_nt: TGCAGTGCCGAGGGCAGACCCTCCTACAATGAGCAGTTCTTC

v_call: TRBV10-3
j_call: TRBJ1-5
clone_size: few
d_call: TRBD1
cdr3_aa: CAISEAGQGNQPQHF
cdr3_nt: TGTGCCATCAGTGAAGCGGGACAGGGTAATCAGCCCCAGCATTTT

v_call: TRBV3-1
j_call: TRBJ2-1
clone_size: NA
d_call: NA
cdr3_aa: CASSQTNSLANEQFF
cdr3_nt: TGTGCCAGCAGCCAAACAAACAGCCTAGCGAATGAGCAGTTCTTC

v_call: TRBV2
j_call: TRBJ2-1
clone_size: few
d_call: TRBD2
cdr3_aa: CASSTGTSGTYEQFF
cdr3_nt: TGTGCCAGTTCGACAGGGACTAGCGGGACTTATGAGCAGTTCTTC

v_call: TRBV6-5
j_call: TRBJ1-5
clone_size: NA
d_call: TRBD1
cdr3_aa: CASSSPRTGSNQPQHF
cdr3_nt: TGTGCCAGCAGTTCCCCGAGGACAGGGTCTAATCAGCCCCAGCATTTT

v_call: TRBV4-2
j_call: TRBJ2-5
clone_size: NA
d_call: NA
cdr3_aa: CASSSDLWLEETQYF
cdr3_nt: TGTGCCAGCAGCTCGGACCTGTGGCTAGAAGAGACCCAGTACTTC

v_call: TRBV10-1
j_call: TRBJ2-7
clone_size: NA
d_call: TRBD1
cdr3_aa: CASPEQGKTYEQYF
cdr3_nt: TGCGCCAGCCCCGAACAGGGGAAAACCTACGAGCAGTACTTC

v_call: TRBV18
j_call: TRBJ2-1
clone_size: NA
d_call: TRBD2
cdr3_aa: CASSRLAANSYNEQFF
cdr3_nt: TGTGCCAGCTCACGACTAGCGGCAAACTCCTACAATGAGCAGTTCTTC

v_call: TRBV10-3
j_call: TRBJ2-2
clone_size: NA
d_call: NA
cdr3_aa: CAISETPPGELFF
cdr3_nt: TGTGCCATCAGTGAGACTCCCCCCGGGGAGCTGTTTTTT

v_call: TRBV4-1
j_call: TRBJ2-1
clone_size: NA
d_call: NA
cdr3_aa: CASSPLGGEQFF
cdr3_nt: TGCGCCAGCAGCCCTCTAGGGGGTGAGCAGTTCTTC

v_call: TRBV2
j_call: TRBJ2-7
clone_size: few
d_call: NA
cdr3_aa: CASRGSQYSYEQYF
cdr3_nt: TGTGCCAGCAGGGGGTCGCAATATTCCTACGAGCAGTACTTC

v_call: TRBV12-3/TRBV12-4
j_call: TRBJ2-3
clone_size: NA
d_call: NA
cdr3_aa: CASSPAPETISDTQYF
cdr3_nt: TGTGCCAGCAGTCCCGCCCCCGAGACTATATCAGATACGCAGTATTTT

v_call: TRBV12-3/TRBV12-4
j_call: TRBJ2-7
clone_size: few
d_call: NA
cdr3_aa: CASSPGQLTYEQYF
cdr3_nt: TGTGCCAGCAGTCCCGGACAGTTAACCTACGAGCAGTACTTC

v_call: TRBV7-9
j_call: TRBJ2-7
clone_size: many
d_call: TRBD2
cdr3_aa: CASGEGRLTYEQYF
cdr3_nt: TGTGCCTCCGGGGAGGGACGACTTACCTACGAGCAGTACTTC

v_call: TRBV11-2
j_call: TRBJ2-7
clone_size: few
d_call: NA
cdr3_aa: CASSLRAVKNEQYF
cdr3_nt: TGTGCCAGCAGCTTACGGGCAGTTAAGAACGAGCAGTACTTC

v_call: TRBV29-1
j_call: TRBJ2-7
clone_size: NA
d_call: NA
cdr3_aa: CSVVRGNYEQYF
cdr3_nt: TGCAGCGTTGTGAGGGGGAACTACGAGCAGTACTTC

v_call: TRBV28
j_call: TRBJ1-2
clone_size: NA
d_call: NA
cdr3_aa: CASLRPRYGYTF
cdr3_nt: TGTGCCAGCCTTCGACCACGATATGGCTACACCTTC

v_call: TRBV12-3/TRBV12-4
j_call: TRBJ1-5
clone_size: few
d_call: NA
cdr3_aa: CASSLGWGSSEPQHF
cdr3_nt: TGTGCCAGCAGTTTAGGATGGGGGTCTAGTGAGCCCCAGCATTTT

v_call: TRBV20-1
j_call: TRBJ1-1
clone_size: NA
d_call: NA
cdr3_aa: CSAPRGGGRSEAFF
cdr3_nt: TGCAGTGCTCCCCGGGGGGGGGGCCGGAGTGAAGCTTTCTTT

v_call: TRBV6-5
j_call: TRBJ2-1
clone_size: many
d_call: NA
cdr3_aa: CASRRGSERDEQFF
cdr3_nt: TGTGCCAGCCGACGGGGTAGTGAGAGGGATGAGCAGTTCTTC

v_call: TRBV12-3/TRBV12-4
j_call: TRBJ2-1
clone_size: NA
d_call: TRBD2
cdr3_aa: CASSLGTSAYNEQFF
cdr3_nt: TGTGCCAGCAGTCTCGGGACTAGCGCCTACAATGAGCAGTTCTTC

v_call: TRBV5-4
j_call: TRBJ2-5
clone_size: few
d_call: NA
cdr3_aa: CASSPPGRQVEVETQYF
cdr3_nt: TGTGCCAGCAGCCCGCCCGGTCGACAGGTGGAAGTGGAGACCCAGTACTTC

v_call: TRBV29-1
j_call: TRBJ1-1
clone_size: NA
d_call: NA
cdr3_aa: CSVDKTNTEAFF
cdr3_nt: TGCAGCGTTGACAAAACGAACACTGAAGCTTTCTTT

v_call: TRBV6-5
j_call: TRBJ2-1
clone_size: NA
d_call: NA
cdr3_aa: CASSYSHEQFF
cdr3_nt: TGTGCCAGCAGTTACTCCCATGAGCAGTTCTTC

v_call: TRBV27
j_call: TRBJ2-4
clone_size: few
d_call: TRBD1
cdr3_aa: CASLGQGENIQYF
cdr3_nt: TGTGCCAGCCTCGGACAGGGGGAAAACATTCAGTACTTC